This TCR beta chain was found in a study of CD4 T cells in relation to SARS-CoV-2 and coronaviruses. Study summary: The HLA restriction of the shared crossreactive spike epitopes was mapped. General study findings and limits: Crossreactive clones expanded significantly less to SARS-CoV-2 than monoreactive clones.

Before the COVID-19 pandemic, during about 2011-2019, CD4+ T cells were taken from unexposed donors. CD4+ T cells were isolated from the cells after 10 days of culture. Testing used SARS-CoV-2 S/N and four cold-coronavirus spikes on unexposed-donor CD4+ T cells, cells permitting. On days 3 and 7, cultures got half fresh IL-2 medium. The table came from immunoSEQ multiplex PCR; TCRdb's copy has only in-frame clones and leaves some out. The sample carries around 15,000 clones, roughly 82% recorded once. On this clone: Its target is unknown.

The TCR sequence derives from a human donor in good health. Material for sequencing was CD4+ T cells from PBMCs, cultured in vitro.

In nucleotides, the CDR3 is TGTGCCAGCAGTGCCTTTAGGGGCTACACCTTC. Its protein is CASSAFRGYTF. The chain links TRBV2 to TRBJ1-2; D gene unclear. This CDR3 is 11 amino acids long. V gave up 4 bases and J gave up 8 bases, with 8 bases separating them. CDR1 SNHLY and CDR2 FYNNEI come from the germline V gene.